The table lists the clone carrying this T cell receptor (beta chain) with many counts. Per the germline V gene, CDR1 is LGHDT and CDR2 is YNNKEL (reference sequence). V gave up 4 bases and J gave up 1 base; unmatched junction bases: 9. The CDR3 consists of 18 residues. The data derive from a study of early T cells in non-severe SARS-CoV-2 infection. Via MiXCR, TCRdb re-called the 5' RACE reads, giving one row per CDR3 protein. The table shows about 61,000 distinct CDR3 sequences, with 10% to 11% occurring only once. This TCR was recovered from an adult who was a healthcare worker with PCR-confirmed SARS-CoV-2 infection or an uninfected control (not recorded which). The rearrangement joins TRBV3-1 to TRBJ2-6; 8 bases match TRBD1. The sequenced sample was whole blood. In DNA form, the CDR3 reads TGTGCCAGCAGCCGCGACGGACAGGGCCCATCTGGGGCCAACGTCCTGACTTTC. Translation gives CASSRDGQGPSGANVLTF.